The TCR beta chain described here comes from a study of early T cells in non-severe SARS-CoV-2 infection. Unique molecular identifiers were added to individual cDNA molecules. Each CDR3 protein is one row after TCRdb ran MiXCR on the 5' RACE reads. The sample holds more than 85,000 distinct CDR3 sequences, roughly 17% seen once. The sample holds many counts of this clonotype. The TCR sequence derives from an adult who was a healthcare worker with PCR-confirmed SARS-CoV-2 infection or an uninfected control (not recorded which). Sequenced here: whole blood, sampled at baseline.

CDR3: CASRGSEETQYF. The CDR3 DNA sequence: TGTGCCAGCAGGGGCAGCGAAGAGACCCAGTACTTC. The V call is TRBV2, the J call TRBJ2-5; no firm D call. The CDR3 has 12 amino acids. CDR1 is SNHLY, CDR2 FYNNEI, per germline. V was trimmed by 6 bases and J by 3 bases, leaving 8 bases between them. Based on the CDR3 plus reference TRBV2 and TRBJ2-5, the full variable domain is EPEVTQTPSHQVTQMGQEVILRCVPISNHLYFYWYRQILGQKVEFLVSFYNNEISEKSEIFDDQFSVERPDGSNFTLKIRSTKLEDSAMYFCASRGSEETQYFGPGTRLLVL.